This T cell receptor beta chain comes out of a study of shared clonotypes between healthy human individuals. This clone was observed a handful of times. The CDR3 is made up of 13 amino acids. Germline CDR1 reads GTSNPN; CDR2 reads SVGIG (reference sequence). V was clipped by 2 bases and J by 6 bases, with 12 bases between them. The genomic DNA of each subset was split evenly across several immunoSEQ plates. The authors' processing: From ImmunoSEQ came sequences covering only the junction and carrying no quality scores, so filtering differed. This table comes from immunoSEQ multiplex PCR, and its TCRdb copy is limited to in-frame clones, with some not included. V and J calls and clone size follow that table, whereas D and trimming were derived from the DNA. The sample lists some 480,000 clones; 70% to 85% were seen once.

The sample consisted of PBMCs. This TCR was sampled from a woman in her thirties or forties in good health. Some clones in this sample may be carry-over from other donors' samples. The chain has TRBV30 and TRBJ2-3; D remains unclear. This CDR3 reads CAWSRNRVDTQYF. The CDR3 nucleotides read TGTGCCTGGAGTCGGAACCGAGTCGATACGCAGTATTTT.